The 30 T cell receptor beta chains below were found in one sample sequenced in a study of CD8+CD57+ T cells in acquired aplastic anemia. TCR beta VDJ and CDR3 profiles were obtained from a genomic DNA template. MiXCR was run by TCRdb on the reads, yielding one entry per CDR3 protein. The sample has tens of thousands of distinct CDR3 sequences; about half are singletons. Sequences were obtained from sorted CD4+, CD8+, or CD8+CD57+ T cells (not recorded which) from PBMCs. The receptors were gathered from a human donor in good health, serving as a control.

The chain has TRBV6-1 and TRBJ2-5, with TRBD2 matching 7 bases. Germline lookup yields CDR1 MNHNS and CDR2 SASEGT. The CDR3 spans 14 residues. With V trimmed by 2 bases and J by 5 bases, 5 bases remained unmatched. This chain's CDR3 is CASSESGTAETQYF. The CDR3, as DNA: TGTGCCAGCAGTGAAAGCGGGACGGCGGAGACCCAGTACTTC.

The chain links TRBV5-4 to TRBJ2-3; TRBD1 matches 8 bases. Germline CDR1 and CDR2: SGHNT and YYREEE (reference sequence). After removal of 4 bases from V and 2 bases from J, the junction contained 6 bases not matched to a gene. This CDR3 has 15 amino acids. CDR3 residues: CASSMAGQVTDTQYF. The CDR3 DNA is TGTGCCAGCAGCATGGCGGGACAGGTCACAGATACGCAGTATTTT.

This clonotype has only a few counts. A much larger clone lies a single base off, so this may be a read error. This chain joins TRBV2 and TRBJ1-1, with no clear D. CDR3 length equals 16 residues. The V gene's germline CDR1 is SNHLY and CDR2 FYNNEI. CDR3 sequence: CASCEKGSYMNTEAFF. In nucleotides, the CDR3 is TGTGCCAGCTGTGAAAAGGGCAGTTATATGAACACTGAAGCTTTCTTT.

This clonotype was counted at least ten times. The chain joins TRBV5-1 to TRBJ1-6; a weak D match, TRBD1 (5 bases). Germline CDR1 reads SGHRS; CDR2 reads YFSETQ. This CDR3 is built from 15 residues. V was trimmed by 4 bases and J by 9 bases, leaving 17 bases between them. CDR3 amino acids: CASSPTALGGSPLHF. CDR3 nucleotides: TGCGCCAGCAGCCCCACAGCGCTTGGGGGTTCACCCCTCCACTTT.

This clonotype was detected once. This could be a read error, since a much larger clone is one nucleotide away. This rearrangement joins TRBV6-4 to TRBJ1-5; D ambiguous. The germline CDR1 and CDR2 sequences are MRHNA and SNTAGT. CDR3 size: 13 residues. V dropped 0 bases and J dropped 3 bases, with 3 bases sitting between them. For the CDR3, the DNA is TGTGCCAGCAGTGACTCATCCAATCAGCCCCAGCATTTT. Its translation is CASSDSSNQPQHF.

This clonotype showed up many times. The V and J genes are TRBV12-3 or TRBV12-4 and TRBJ1-2, with unresolved D. The V end was cut by 5 bases, the J end by 2 bases, with 12 bases between. The CDR3 runs to 14 residues. The CDR3 sequence is CASSPGEANYGYTF. The CDR3 region has the DNA TGTGCCAGCAGTCCCGGCGAGGCAAACTATGGCTACACCTTC.

The chain couples TRBV25-1 to TRBJ1-2, with a weak D call TRBD1 (5 bases). The CDR3 extends over 15 amino acids. Germline V CDR1 and CDR2: MGHDK, SYGVNS. V was cut by 3 bases and J by 4 bases, with 15 bases left in between. The chain's CDR3 is CASSEVFGHGYGYTF. DNA of the CDR3: TGTGCCAGCAGTGAGGTCTTTGGACACGGCTATGGCTACACCTTC.

This clonotype was observed at least ten times. The V gene is TRBV6-1, the J gene TRBJ2-7; the D gene could be TRBD1 or TRBD2 (5 bases each). Deletions cut 5 bases from V and 7 bases from J, with 21 bases between. The length of the CDR3 is 15 residues. Germline values: CDR1 MNHNS, CDR2 SASEGT. The CDR3 loop is CASSPDGAVMGEQYF. The CDR3 coding sequence is TGTGCCAGCAGTCCAGACGGGGCGGTAATGGGGGAGCAGTACTTC.

The table lists this clonotype with a count of one. The junction shows a germline mismatch at one end, possibly a read error. The CDR3 protein is CASSYDTEAFF. In DNA, the CDR3 is TGTGCCAGCAGTTACGACACTGAAGCTTTCTTT. The chain employs TRBV10-3 and TRBJ1-1; no definite D call. The CDR3 length is 11 residues. Germline CDR1 and CDR2: ENHRY and SYGVKD.

This chain uses TRBV20-1 with TRBJ2-1; 8 nucleotides line up with TRBD1. Germline-derived CDR1 and CDR2 are DFQATT and SNEGSKA (reference sequence). CDR3 length equals 14 residues. Unmatched junction bases numbered 6, after V lost 0 bases and J lost 8 bases. In nucleotides, the CDR3 is TGCAGTGCTAGAGAGTTCAGGGGGCGGCATGAGCAGTTCTTC. Its protein is CSAREFRGRHEQFF.

The chain has TRBV15 and TRBJ1-4; D possibly corresponds to TRBD1 (5 bases). This CDR3 is built from 19 residues. Trimming pared 0 bases from V and 4 bases from J, leaving 21 bases between. Germline V gene sequence: CDR1 LNHNV, CDR2 YYDKDF (reference sequence). CDR3 protein: CATSRDRGRDAILNEKLFF. The CDR3 DNA reads TGTGCCACCAGCAGAGATCGGGGGAGGGATGCGATCCTTAATGAAAAACTGTTTTTT.

The chain joins TRBV4-2 to TRBJ2-3, with D unclear. CDR1 LGHNA and CDR2 YNFKEQ come from the germline V gene. The germline V and J ends were trimmed by 0 bases and 2 bases, with 18 bases remaining between them. The CDR3 length is 18 residues. The CDR3 DNA is TGTGCCAGCAGCCAAGAGGTAATTGATCTAGGAATCACAGATACGCAGTATTTT. This codes for CASSQEVIDLGITDTQYF.

V usage is TRBV20-1 and J usage is TRBJ2-7, with a weak D call TRBD1 (5 bases). V was clipped by 3 bases and J by 4 bases, with 13 bases between them. CDR1 and CDR2 (germline): DFQATT, SNEGSKA (reference sequence). CDR3 length: 13 residues. The CDR3 is CSASQGFGYEQYF. CDR3 sequence (DNA): TGCAGTGCTAGTCAGGGTTTTGGATACGAGCAGTACTTC.

V and J are TRBV20-1 and TRBJ1-2, with a possible D match to TRBD1 (5 bases). The CDR3 covers 14 residues. Germline assignment: CDR1 DFQATT and CDR2 SNEGSKA (reference sequence). Trimming removed 4 bases at V and 2 bases at J, with 14 bases between. The CDR3 sequence is CSATSPGANYGYTF. The CDR3 DNA reads as TGCAGTGCTACCAGCCCCGGGGCCAACTATGGCTACACCTTC.

The chain recombines TRBV7-8 with TRBJ2-1, with D hard to call. The CDR3 has 12 amino acids. The V end was cut by 5 bases, the J end by 7 bases, with 9 bases between. From germline, CDR1 is SGHVS and CDR2 FQNEAQ. The CDR3 region is CASSPIGNEQFF. The CDR3, as DNA: TGTGCCAGCAGCCCCATTGGGAATGAGCAGTTCTTC.

The table lists this clonotype with many counts. The chain couples TRBV9 to TRBJ2-1, with D possibly being TRBD1 or TRBD2 (5 bases each). V lost 4 bases and J lost 7, with 12 bases in between. CDR1 is SGDLS and CDR2 is YYNGEE in the germline V gene. CDR3 length equals 13 residues. As DNA, the CDR3 is TGTGCCAGCAGCTTCGAGAGGGGAAATGAGCAGTTCTTC. Its protein is CASSFERGNEQFF.

V gene TRBV7-9 combines with J gene TRBJ1-1; D possibly corresponds to TRBD1 (5 bases). Trimming took off 1 base at V and 7 bases at J, with 10 bases between the two ends. There are 13 residues in the CDR3. Germline V gene lookup returns CDR1 SEHNR and CDR2 FQNEAQ (reference sequence). The chain's CDR3 is CASSLGQGGEAFF. Written as DNA, the CDR3 is TGTGCCAGCAGCTTAGGGCAGGGCGGTGAAGCTTTCTTT.

The genes are TRBV4-3 and TRBJ1-1, with D perhaps matching TRBD1 (6 bases). The V gene lost 1 base and the J gene lost 6 bases, with 15 bases spanning the gap. Per the germline V gene, CDR1 is LGHNA and CDR2 is YSLEER. The CDR3 has 15 amino acids. The DNA for the CDR3 is TGCGCCAGCAGCCAAGGGACCACACAGGGCGCTGAAGCTTTCTTT. It encodes CASSQGTTQGAEAFF.

This clonotype was observed many times. The chain links TRBV19 to TRBJ2-2; 8 bases map to TRBD2. The V and J ends lost 3 bases and 3 bases, in that order; junction bases with no gene match: 3. Germline CDR1 reads LNHDA; CDR2 reads SQIVND (reference sequence). This CDR3 contains 15 residues. CDR3 protein: CASSIREGDTGELFF. The CDR3 DNA follows: TGTGCCAGTAGTATCCGGGAGGGAGACACCGGGGAGCTGTTTTTT. Full variable domain (remainder filled in from reference TRBV19 and TRBJ2-2): DGGITQSPKYLFRKEGQNVTLSCEQNLNHDAMYWYRQDPGQGLRLIYYSQIVNDFQKGDIAEGYSVSREKKESFPLTVTSAQKNPTAFYLCASSIREGDTGELFFGEGSRLTVL.

The V call is TRBV6-1, the J call TRBJ2-7; TRBD2 aligns across 12 bases. The CDR3 sequence is 16 residues long. Trimming cost V 2 bases and J 5 bases; bases outside gene matches: 7. The germline CDR1 and CDR2 sequences are MNHNS and SASEGT. CDR3 sequence reads: CASSEIPWTSGNEQYF. The CDR3 nucleotides read TGTGCCAGCAGTGAAATACCCTGGACTAGCGGGAACGAGCAGTACTTC.

The J gene is TRBJ1-3, the V gene TRBV29-1; no definite D call. Trimming took off 4 bases at V and 2 bases at J, with 9 bases between the two ends. CDR3 length: 13 residues. Germline values: CDR1 SQVTM, CDR2 ANQGSEA. The CDR3 region is CSVGRGTGNTIYF. The DNA for the CDR3 is TGCAGCGTTGGGAGAGGGACTGGAAACACCATATATTTT.

This clonotype was counted many times. The chain uses TRBV11-1 and TRBJ2-3; the match to TRBD2 covers 9 bases. V trimming: 3 bases; J trimming: 0 bases; junction bases outside the gene matches: 1. CDR3 length: 15 residues. Germline values: CDR1 SGHAT, CDR2 FQDESV (reference sequence). The DNA of the CDR3 is TGTGCCAGCAGCTTGGCGGGAGGGAGCACAGATACGCAGTATTTT. Translated: CASSLAGGSTDTQYF.

On this clonotype: A much larger clone lies one base from this, so it may be a read error. J is TRBJ1-2 and V is TRBV7-9; D gene uncertain. CDR1 is SEHNR and CDR2 is FQNEAQ in the germline V gene (reference sequence). The CDR3 totals 15 residues. The CDR3 loop is CARSLGETANYGYTF. Here the CDR3 DNA reads TGTGCCCGCAGCTTAGGAGAAACCGCTAACTATGGCTACACCTTC.

This rearrangement joins TRBV24-1 to TRBJ1-2; 11 nucleotides line up with TRBD1. There are 16 residues in the CDR3. Germline CDR1 reads KGHDR; CDR2 reads SFDVKD. J gave up 3 bases and V 2 bases, and 4 bases lay outside the gene matches. The CDR3 DNA is TGTGCCACCAGTGATTCAGGACAGGGGGCTGACTATGGCTACACCTTC. This gives the protein CATSDSGQGADYGYTF.

The table lists this clonotype with many counts. The chain couples TRBV9 to TRBJ2-5; TRBD1 might be the D (6 bases). This CDR3 spans 15 amino acids. The V gene lost 4 bases and the J gene lost 2 bases, with 15 bases spanning the gap. CDR1 SGDLS and CDR2 YYNGEE come from the germline V gene. CDR3 amino acids: CASSPTPQGQETQYF. The CDR3 DNA is TGTGCCAGCAGCCCAACTCCGCAGGGGCAAGAGACCCAGTACTTC. The entire variable domain, with the rest obtained from reference TRBV9 and TRBJ2-5, is as follows: DSGVTQTPKHLITATGQRVTLRCSPRSGDLSVYWYQQSLDQGLQFLIQYYNGEERAKGNILERFSAQQFPDLHSELNLSSLELGDSALYFCASSPTPQGQETQYFGPGTRLLVL.

This clonotype has at least ten counts. This chain links TRBV7-9 with TRBJ2-7; TRBD1 might be the D (5 bases). Trimming stripped 3 bases from V and 5 bases from J, with 17 bases between. Germline values: CDR1 SEHNR, CDR2 FQNEAQ (reference sequence). The CDR3 totals 15 residues. Here the CDR3 reads CASSFGGAPRHEQYF. Written as DNA, the CDR3 is TGTGCCAGCAGCTTTGGTGGGGCCCCTAGACACGAGCAGTACTTC.

The chain carries TRBV9 and TRBJ2-1; no clear D. Germline CDR1 is SGDLS and CDR2 is YYNGEE. This CDR3 is built from 14 residues. With 2 bases removed from V and 1 base from J, the gap between germline ends came to 7 bases. CDR3 protein: CASSVYISYNEQFF. As DNA, the CDR3 is TGTGCCAGCAGCGTGTATATTTCCTACAATGAGCAGTTCTTC.

This clonotype was recorded many times. The chain links TRBV24-1 to TRBJ2-3; the match to TRBD2 covers 9 bases. Unmatched junction bases numbered 9, after V lost 5 bases and J lost 4 bases. This CDR3 has 16 amino acids. Per germline, CDR1 KGHDR and CDR2 SFDVKD. In nucleotides, the CDR3 is TGTGCCACCAGTGCTATAGCGGGAGTCTCGGCAGATACGCAGTATTTT. It encodes CATSAIAGVSADTQYF.

The chain recombines TRBV7-3 with TRBJ2-5; D gene uncertain. Germline loops: CDR1 SGHTA, CDR2 FQGTGA. The CDR3 consists of 13 residues. V dropped 2 bases and J dropped 5 bases, with 9 bases sitting between them. The CDR3 nucleotides are TGTGCCAGCAGCTTAGACGCCCACGAGACCCAGTACTTC. It yields the protein CASSLDAHETQYF.

This clonotype was seen many times. The chain combines TRBV5-1 with TRBJ2-3; D is unresolved. Germline V CDR1 and CDR2: SGHRS, YFSETQ. The CDR3 runs to 11 residues. The ends were cut back, 4 bases at V and 7 bases at J, with 7 bases in the middle. CDR3 nucleotides: TGCGCCAGCAGCGTTGAAAATACGCAGTATTTT. This encodes CASSVENTQYF.